The table lists the clone carrying this T cell receptor beta chain with a few counts. The data are from a study of T cells in Graves' hyperthyroidism and ophthalmopathy. Germline loops: CDR1 DFQATT, CDR2 SNEGSKA (reference sequence). CDR3 length equals 16 residues. The trim removed 1 base at V and 4 bases at J, leaving 9 bases unmatched. Authors of the study amplified TCR beta CDR3 regions from RNA transcripts. Researchers ran a first-round RT-PCR on the TCR CDR3 using the HTBI primer set. A single record per CDR3 protein comes from TCRdb applying MiXCR to the multiplex PCR reads. The data hold about 600,000 distinct CDR3 sequences, with 15% to 20% observed a single time.

The chain uses TRBV20-1 and TRBJ2-1; 8 positions agree with TRBD2. Material: blood. The sequence came from a woman between 35 and 50 years old with Graves' ophthalmopathy. Written as DNA, the CDR3 is TGCAGTGCTAGAGCCGTTACTAGCGGATTATACAATGAGCAGTTCTTC. It codes for CSARAVTSGLYNEQFF.